This TCR beta chain was captured by sequencing in a study of cytomegalovirus exposure and HLA in healthy donors. Study-wide findings and caveats: The authors excluded some V segments, including TRBV6-2 and TRBV6-3, as indistinguishable. The authors assumed roughly uniform sequencing depth across donors for presence/absence analyses.

In the PCR, 60 Vbeta and 13 Jbeta primers were used. Only in-frame clones appear in the TCRdb table, and some are missing; sequencing was by immunoSEQ multiplex PCR. The sample consists of 160,000 or so clones, roughly four fifths of them appearing once. Germline V CDR1 and CDR2: MNHEY, SVGAGI. The CDR3 is made up of 15 amino acids. Trimming at V came to 4 bases and at J to 3 bases, leaving 5 bases not matched to a gene. As concerns this clone: Its target is not known.

The clonotype was recovered from a man between 45 and 60 years old in good health and CMV-seropositive. The rearrangement uses TRBV6-5 and TRBJ2-3; the match to TRBD1 covers 9 bases. Sequenced material: PBMCs. The CDR3 is CASSSGTGLTDTQYF. The CDR3 DNA sequence: TGTGCCAGCAGTTCCGGGACAGGGCTGACAGATACGCAGTATTTT.